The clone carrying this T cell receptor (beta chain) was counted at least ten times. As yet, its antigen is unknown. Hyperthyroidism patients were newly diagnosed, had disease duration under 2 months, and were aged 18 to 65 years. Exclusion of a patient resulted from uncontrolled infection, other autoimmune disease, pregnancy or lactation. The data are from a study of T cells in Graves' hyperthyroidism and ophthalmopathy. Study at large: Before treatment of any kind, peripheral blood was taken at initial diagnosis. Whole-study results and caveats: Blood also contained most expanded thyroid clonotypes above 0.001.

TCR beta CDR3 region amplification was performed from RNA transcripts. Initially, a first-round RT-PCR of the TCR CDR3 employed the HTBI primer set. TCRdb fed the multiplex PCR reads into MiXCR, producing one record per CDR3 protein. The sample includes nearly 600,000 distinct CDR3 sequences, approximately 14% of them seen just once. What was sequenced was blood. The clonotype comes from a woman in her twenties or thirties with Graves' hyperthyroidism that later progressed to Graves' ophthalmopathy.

Written as DNA, the CDR3 is TGTGCCAGCAGCTTAGGGGGGACGGTTGGCTACACCTTC. Translating gives CASSLGGTVGYTF. This sequence joins TRBV27 and TRBJ1-2, with D possibly matching TRBD1 (6 bases). Per the germline V gene, CDR1 is MNHEY and CDR2 is SMNVEV (reference sequence). Trimming shortened V by 6 bases and J by 7 bases, and 15 bases separated the two germline ends. The CDR3 is made up of 13 amino acids.